These 15 T cell receptor beta chains came from one sample sequenced in a study of beta chain features in type 1 diabetes. Sequencing targeted expressed TCRB transcripts, as all isolated RNA had been reverse transcribed. Method: immunoSEQ multiplex PCR; TCRdb's copy keeps in-frame clones and lacks some. Counted here are 300,000 to 350,000 clones, about 20% occurring once; the ten biggest clones make up approximately 0.041%. Sequencing was performed on naive CD4+ T cells from blood. These receptors were obtained from a woman younger than 35 in good health.

This clone was picked up a small number of times. CDR3 in amino acids: CASTPRGNYAGANVLTF. CDR3 nucleotides: TGTGCCAGCACCCCTCGGGGGAATTATGCTGGGGCCAACGTCCTGACTTTC. The chain has TRBV5-4 and TRBJ2-6; tentative D call: TRBD2 (6 bases). This CDR3 is built from 17 residues. Germline V CDR1 and CDR2: SGHNT, YYREEE (reference sequence). Trimming cost V 6 bases and J 2 bases, with 18 bases left between them.

The chain joins TRBV9 to TRBJ2-7; D may be TRBD1 (6 bases). Germline values: CDR1 SGDLS, CDR2 YYNGEE. The CDR3 totals 13 residues. V was cut by 7 bases and J by 9 bases, with 20 bases left in between. The CDR3 is CASPRVQGWVQYF. The DNA of the CDR3 is TGTGCCAGCCCCAGAGTCCAGGGGTGGGTGCAGTACTTC.

In this sample, this clone turned up a few times. The genes are TRBV11-3 and TRBJ2-1; no reliable D call. This CDR3 is 13 amino acids long. The ends were cut back, 6 bases at V and 7 bases at J, with 13 bases in the middle. From germline, CDR1 is SGHNT and CDR2 YENEEA. CDR3 residues: CASSWNSLNEQFF. In nucleotides, the CDR3 is TGTGCCAGCAGTTGGAATAGCCTAAATGAGCAGTTCTTC. Combining the CDR3 with reference TRBV11-3 and TRBJ2-1 gives the whole variable domain EAGVVQSPRYKIIEKKQPVAFWCNPISGHNTLYWYLQNLGQGPELLIRYENEEAVDDSQLPKDRFSAERLKGVDSTLKIQPAELGDSAVYLCASSWNSLNEQFFGPGTRLTVL.

The rearrangement joins TRBV4-1 to TRBJ1-2; D is perhaps TRBD1 (6 bases). CDR3 length: 15 residues. Per the germline V gene, CDR1 is MGHRA and CDR2 is YSYEKL. Trimming removed 2 bases from V and 7 bases from J, with 17 bases in between. CDR3 loop: CASSQNTGTKGGYTF. CDR3 in DNA: TGCGCCAGCAGCCAAAATACAGGGACGAAGGGTGGCTACACCTTC.

The chain carries TRBV7-9 and TRBJ1-3; TRBD1 matches 7 bases. Germline V CDR1 and CDR2: SEHNR, FQNEAQ (reference sequence). This CDR3 has 16 amino acids. V lost 5 bases to trimming and J lost 0 bases; unmatched junction nucleotides: 7. CDR3 amino acids: CASSRLGQSSGNTIYF. In DNA, the CDR3 is TGTGCCAGCAGCCGACTGGGACAGTCCTCTGGAAACACCATATATTTT. Full variable domain (remainder filled in from reference TRBV7-9 and TRBJ1-3): DTGVSQNPRHKITKRGQNVTFRCDPISEHNRLYWYRQTLGQGPEFLTYFQNEAQLEKSRLLSDRFSAERPKGSFSTLEIQRTEQGDSAMYLCASSRLGQSSGNTIYFGEGSWLTVV.

This clone was found a few times. One end of the junction varies from germline; a read error may be responsible. The chain uses TRBV7-3 and TRBJ2-1; D is ambiguous. The CDR3 is made up of 10 amino acids. Germline-derived CDR1 and CDR2 are SGHTA and FQGTGA. The CDR3 coding sequence is TGTGCCAGCCTCGGCAGGCCACGGATCTTC. Its translation is CASLGRPRIF.

This clone has a handful of counts. The chain combines TRBV7-2 with TRBJ1-5; D not certain. Germline V gene data show CDR1 as SGHTA and CDR2 as FQGNSA. CDR3 length equals 13 residues. V gave up 7 bases and J gave up 2 bases, with 9 bases separating them. The CDR3 nucleotides read TGTGCCAGCACCCCCACGGGCAATCAGCCCCAGCATTTT. The encoded protein is CASTPTGNQPQHF.

The chain links TRBV29-1 to TRBJ2-2; 11 nucleotides align to TRBD1. V dropped 6 bases and J dropped 1; count of bases not matched to a gene: 7. This CDR3 contains 16 residues. CDR1 and CDR2 (germline): SQVTM, ANQGSEA. Here the CDR3 reads CSVGGQGGMNTGELFF. The CDR3 DNA reads as TGCAGCGTCGGGGGACAGGGGGGAATGAACACCGGGGAGCTGTTTTTT.

The chain uses TRBV15 and TRBJ2-5; no firm D call. Trimming cost V 5 bases and J 4 bases, with 5 bases left between them. CDR3 size: 11 residues. Germline V gene data show CDR1 as LNHNV and CDR2 as YYDKDF (reference sequence). CDR3: CATSLRETQYF. CDR3 coding DNA: TGTGCCACCAGCTTGAGAGAGACCCAGTACTTC. Supplemented by reference TRBV15 and TRBJ2-5, the full variable domain reads DAMVIQNPRYQVTQFGKPVTLSCSQTLNHNVMYWYQQKSSQAPKLLFHYYDKDFNNEADTPDNFQSRRPNTSFCFLDIRSPGLGDTAMYLCATSLRETQYFGPGTRLLVL.

This clone came up a few times. The chain carries TRBV7-9 and TRBJ2-7, with TRBD2 as a possible D gene (6 bases). This CDR3 is built from 15 residues. V lost 0 bases and J 2 bases, leaving 11 bases between the germline ends. CDR1 is SEHNR and CDR2 is FQNEAQ in the germline V gene (reference sequence). The CDR3 bases are TGTGCCAGCAGCTTAGCGAGGTCGGGAGCCTACGAGCAGTACTTC. It codes for CASSLARSGAYEQYF. The complete variable domain, with remaining parts taken from reference TRBV7-9 and TRBJ2-7, reads DTGVSQNPRHKITKRGQNVTFRCDPISEHNRLYWYRQTLGQGPEFLTYFQNEAQLEKSRLLSDRFSAERPKGSFSTLEIQRTEQGDSAMYLCASSLARSGAYEQYFGPGTRLTVT.

This clone was seen more than once but under ten times. The rearrangement links TRBV20-1 to TRBJ1-1, with 9 bases aligning to TRBD1. The CDR3 has 11 amino acids. The V gene end was trimmed by 6 bases and the J gene end by 5 bases; junction bases not matched to a gene: 1. Germline V gives CDR1 DFQATT, CDR2 SNEGSKA (reference sequence). As DNA, the CDR3 is TGCAGTGCAGGACAGGGGACTGAAGCTTTCTTT. Its translation: CSAGQGTEAFF.

This clone has only a few counts. The J gene is TRBJ2-5, the V gene TRBV4-3, with 15 bases matching TRBD2. J was trimmed by 5 bases and V by 0 bases; bases with no gene match: 7. Germline lookup yields CDR1 LGHNA and CDR2 YSLEER. There are 18 residues in the CDR3. DNA for the CDR3: TGCGCCAGCAGCCAAGATTGGGGACTAGCGGGGGGTAGGGAGACCCAGTACTTC. Protein: CASSQDWGLAGGRETQYF.

The chain uses TRBV30 and TRBJ2-7, with 9 positions matching TRBD1. The CDR3 spans 14 residues. V was pared by 0 bases and J by 3 bases, with 3 bases of the junction left unmatched. Germline loops: CDR1 GTSNPN, CDR2 SVGIG (reference sequence). CDR3 DNA sequence: TGTGCCTGGAGTGTACAGGGGGCGGACTACGAGCAGTACTTC. Translation: CAWSVQGADYEQYF.

This clone has more than one count but fewer than ten. The chain links TRBV21-1 to TRBJ2-7; the D segment call TRBD2 is taken from the table without a DNA check. TRBV21-1 corresponds to a pseudogene. This CDR3 has 15 residues. CDR3 in DNA: TGTGCCAGCACCTCGACTAGCAACCTCTCCTACGAGCAGTACTTC. Amino acid sequence: CASTSTSNLSYEQYF.

This chain uses TRBV21-1 with TRBJ2-5; the D call TRBD2 from the table was never checked on the DNA. TRBV21-1 is flagged as a pseudogene. CDR3 length: 16 residues. CDR3 bases: TGTGCCAGCTCAACAAGGCCTGCGGGAGTCGGGGAGACCCAGTACTTC. Its translation is CASSTRPAGVGETQYF.